The following is a T cell receptor (beta chain) sequence with its context. Its target is not known. This sample is drawn from a study of OX40 agonist ivuxolimab in advanced cancers. The wider study: Among those enrolled, mean age was 60 years (range roughly 23 to 90) and 75% to 90% were male. Previous treatment with anti-PD-1, anti-PD-L1 or anti-CTLA-4 therapy was allowed; 40% had received some.

Study-wide results and limits: Several nonresponders also turned out to have low normalized T-cell clonal expansion. Clonal expansion from baseline to week 6 occurred in both CD4+ and CD8+ T cells.

Germline assignment: CDR1 SGHTA and CDR2 FQGTGA. Trimming left V 5 bases short and J 1 base short, with 23 bases between. This CDR3 comprises 19 residues. Only in-frame clones appear in the TCRdb table, and some are missing; sequencing was by immunoSEQ multiplex PCR. The sample has under 50,000 clones, almost 90% seen once. V and J are TRBV7-3 and TRBJ2-2; D perhaps matches TRBD2 (8 bases). This TCR derives from an adult with an advanced solid tumor such as melanoma, head and neck, liver or kidney cancer. Material: CD4+ or CD8+ T cells sorted from blood, obtained in a trial of the OX40 agonist ivuxolimab. Here the CDR3 DNA reads TGTGCCAGCAGCCGGACAGGTCCAGGCGCGGGAGGGAACACCGGGGAGCTGTTTTTT. This encodes CASSRTGPGAGGNTGELFF. The complete variable domain, with remaining parts taken from reference TRBV7-3 and TRBJ2-2, reads GAGVSQTPSNKVTEKGKYVELRCDPISGHTALYWYRQSLGQGPEFLIYFQGTGAADDSGLPNDRFFAVRPEGSVSTLKIQRTERGDSAVYLCASSRTGPGAGGNTGELFFGEGSRLTVL.